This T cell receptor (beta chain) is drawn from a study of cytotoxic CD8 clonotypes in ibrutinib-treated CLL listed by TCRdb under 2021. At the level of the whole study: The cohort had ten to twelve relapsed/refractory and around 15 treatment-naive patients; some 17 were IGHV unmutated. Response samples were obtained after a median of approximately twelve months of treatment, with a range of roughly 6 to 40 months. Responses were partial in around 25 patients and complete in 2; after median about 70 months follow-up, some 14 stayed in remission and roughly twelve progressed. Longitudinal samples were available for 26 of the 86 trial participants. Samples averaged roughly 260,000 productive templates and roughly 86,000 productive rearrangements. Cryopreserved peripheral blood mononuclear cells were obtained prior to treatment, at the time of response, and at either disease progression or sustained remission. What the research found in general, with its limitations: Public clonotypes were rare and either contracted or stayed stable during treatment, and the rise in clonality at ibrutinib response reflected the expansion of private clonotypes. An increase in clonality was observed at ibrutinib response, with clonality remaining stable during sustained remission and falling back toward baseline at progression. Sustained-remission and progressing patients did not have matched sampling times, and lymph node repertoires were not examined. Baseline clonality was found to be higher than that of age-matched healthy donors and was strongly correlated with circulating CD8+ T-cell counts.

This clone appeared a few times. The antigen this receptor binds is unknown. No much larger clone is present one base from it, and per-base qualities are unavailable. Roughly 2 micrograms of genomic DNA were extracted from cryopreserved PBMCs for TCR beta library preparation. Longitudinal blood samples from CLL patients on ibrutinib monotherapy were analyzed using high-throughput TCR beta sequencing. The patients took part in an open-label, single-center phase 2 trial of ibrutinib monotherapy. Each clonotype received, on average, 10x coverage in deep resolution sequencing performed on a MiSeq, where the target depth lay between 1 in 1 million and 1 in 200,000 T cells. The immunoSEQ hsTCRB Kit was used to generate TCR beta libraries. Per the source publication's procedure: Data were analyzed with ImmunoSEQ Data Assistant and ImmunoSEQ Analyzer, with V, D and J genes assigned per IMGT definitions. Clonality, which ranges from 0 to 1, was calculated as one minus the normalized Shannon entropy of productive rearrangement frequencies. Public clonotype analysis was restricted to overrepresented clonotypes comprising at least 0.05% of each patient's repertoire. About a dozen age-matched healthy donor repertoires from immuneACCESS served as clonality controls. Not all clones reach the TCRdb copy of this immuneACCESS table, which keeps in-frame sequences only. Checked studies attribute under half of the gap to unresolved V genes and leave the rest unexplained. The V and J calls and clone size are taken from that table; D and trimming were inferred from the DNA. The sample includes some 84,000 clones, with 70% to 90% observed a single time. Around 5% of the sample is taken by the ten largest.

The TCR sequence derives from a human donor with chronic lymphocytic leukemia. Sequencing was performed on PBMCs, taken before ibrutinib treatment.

The DNA sequence is given as TGTGCCAGCAGTGATTCGATGACTAGCGGGAGACATTACGAGCAGTACTTC. Its protein is CASSDSMTSGRHYEQYF. The chain couples TRBV28 to TRBJ2-7, with 12 bases aligning to TRBD2. The cysteine opens and the phenylalanine closes a CDR3 of 17 amino acids. Only CDR3 DNA remains: 51 bases, in frame from the first base. Looking up the germline V gene yields CDR1 MDHEN and CDR2 SYDVKM. Germline trimming amounts to 5 bases on V and 4 bases on J, with 12 as the count of junction bases outside the gene matches. The full variable domain, completed from the reference TRBV28 and TRBJ2-7 proteins outside the CDR3, reads DVKVTQSSRYLVKRTGEKVFLECVQDMDHENMFWYRQDPGLGLRLIYFSYDVKMKEKGDIPEGYSVSREKKERFSLILESASTNQTSMYLCASSDSMTSGRHYEQYFGPGTRLTVT.